This is a list of T cell receptor beta chains from one sample in a study of neurological immune-mediated disorders. TCRdb re-called the 5' RACE reads with MiXCR, one entry per CDR3 protein. The sample yields about 46,000 distinct CDR3 sequences, about 1.8% seen once. The sequenced sample was PBMCs. These receptors came from a middle-aged woman with multiple sclerosis. Each CDR3 is given with its conserved first and last residue. Each record gives: CDR3 DNA, CDR3 protein, clone size, CDR3 length, J gene, V gene, D gene. The D gene is left open where the match is weak. For some rows the clone size is stated as once, few or many, or as a class when expanded; others skip it.

TGTGCCAGTAGTCTACAACGACTAGCGGGGGCCAATGAGCAGTTCTTC | CASSLQRLAGANEQFF | many | 16 | TRBJ2-1 | TRBV19 | TRBD2
TGTGCCAGTAGAAAGGGGGACTTAATGAACACTGAAGCTTTCTTT | CASRKGDLMNTEAFF | many | 15 | TRBJ1-1 | TRBV19 | .
TGCAGTGCTAGACCTGAGACTAGCGACTCTAAGCAGTACTTC | CSARPETSDSKQYF | many | 14 | TRBJ2-7 | TRBV20-1 | TRBD2
TGTGCCAGCAGCCAAGATCTAGCCGGGGAGCTGTTTTTT | CASSQDLAGELFF | . | 13 | TRBJ2-2 | TRBV3-1 | .
TGCGCCAGCAGCCCGGGCGCCATGAACACTGAAGCTTTCTTT | CASSPGAMNTEAFF | many | 14 | TRBJ1-1 | TRBV5-1 | .
TGCAGTGCAGCGACAGGGGGCAACACTGAAGCTTTCTTT | CSAATGGNTEAFF | many | 13 | TRBJ1-1 | TRBV20-1 | TRBD1
TGCGCCAGCAGCGACAGGGGGATAGATACGCAGTATTTT | CASSDRGIDTQYF | many | 13 | TRBJ2-3 | TRBV4-1 | TRBD1
TGCAGTGGCCAAATGGGGGATACGCAGTATTTT | CSGQMGDTQYF | many | 11 | TRBJ2-3 | TRBV20-1 | .
TGCAGTGCTAGAGATTCAACGACAGGGGGATTTAACTATGGCTACACCTTC | CSARDSTTGGFNYGYTF | many | 17 | TRBJ1-2 | TRBV20-1 | TRBD1
TGCGCCAGCAGCTACGCCATAGCGGACTCCTACAATGAGCAGTTCTTC | CASSYAIADSYNEQFF | many | 16 | TRBJ2-1 | TRBV5-1 | .
TGCAGTGCTAGAGTCGGCGGGACCATCCAAGAGACCCAGTACTTC | CSARVGGTIQETQYF | many | 15 | TRBJ2-5 | TRBV20-1 | .
TGCAGTGCTAGTTTAGGTCGAGGCTACACCTTC | CSASLGRGYTF | many | 11 | TRBJ1-2 | TRBV20-1 | .
TGTGCCAGCAGCTTCGGTCCTAGCGTTTACTACGAGCAGTACTTC | CASSFGPSVYYEQYF | many | 15 | TRBJ2-7 | TRBV7-6 | .
TGCGCCAGCAGCTTGATAGCGGGGGGGCGTAGTGAGCAGTTCTTC | CASSLIAGGRSEQFF | many | 15 | TRBJ2-1 | TRBV5-1 | TRBD2
TGTGCCAGCAGCCACCTCGGGAGAGATACGCAGTATTTT | CASSHLGRDTQYF | many | 13 | TRBJ2-3 | TRBV14 | .
TGCAGTGCTAGAGTTTCGGGGTATTCACCCCTCCACTTT | CSARVSGYSPLHF | many | 13 | TRBJ1-6 | TRBV20-1 | .
TGCAGTGCTAGGTCAGGCGGGGGGGCTTACTATGAGCAGTTCTTC | CSARSGGGAYYEQFF | many | 15 | TRBJ2-1 | TRBV20-1 | TRBD2
TGCAGTGCTAGTAAGCGGCAGGTAGGGGAAGCTTTCTTT | CSASKRQVGEAFF | many | 13 | TRBJ1-1 | TRBV20-1 | .
TGCAGTGCGGTATTATACAATGAGCAGTTCTTC | CSAVLYNEQFF | many | 11 | TRBJ2-1 | TRBV20-1 | .
TGTGCCACCAGCGGATTGGGACGGCTTAACACTGAAGCTTTCTTT | CATSGLGRLNTEAFF | many | 15 | TRBJ1-1 | TRBV15 | .
TGTGCCAGCAGCCCCCGGACTAGCGGGGGGGCCGCGGACTTC | CASSPRTSGGAADF | many | 14 | TRBJ2-7 | TRBV7-2 | TRBD2
TGTGCCAGCAGCCTCACCGGGACAGCCGGAAACACCATATATTTT | CASSLTGTAGNTIYF | many | 15 | TRBJ1-3 | TRBV7-9 | TRBD1